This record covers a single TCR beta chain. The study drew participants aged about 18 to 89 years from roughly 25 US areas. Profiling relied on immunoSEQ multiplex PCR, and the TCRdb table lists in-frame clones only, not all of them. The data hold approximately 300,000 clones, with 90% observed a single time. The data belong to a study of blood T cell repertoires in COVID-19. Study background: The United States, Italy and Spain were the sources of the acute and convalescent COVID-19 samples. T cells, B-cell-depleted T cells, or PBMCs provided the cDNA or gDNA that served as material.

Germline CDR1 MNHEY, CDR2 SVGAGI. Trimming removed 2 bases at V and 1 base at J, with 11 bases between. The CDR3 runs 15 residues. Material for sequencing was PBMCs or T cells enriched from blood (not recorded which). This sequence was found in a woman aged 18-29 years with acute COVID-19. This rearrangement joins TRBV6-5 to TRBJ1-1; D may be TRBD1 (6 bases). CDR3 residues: CASSYTGQPNTEAFF. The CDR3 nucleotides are TGTGCCAGCAGTTACACCGGACAGCCGAACACTGAAGCTTTCTTT.